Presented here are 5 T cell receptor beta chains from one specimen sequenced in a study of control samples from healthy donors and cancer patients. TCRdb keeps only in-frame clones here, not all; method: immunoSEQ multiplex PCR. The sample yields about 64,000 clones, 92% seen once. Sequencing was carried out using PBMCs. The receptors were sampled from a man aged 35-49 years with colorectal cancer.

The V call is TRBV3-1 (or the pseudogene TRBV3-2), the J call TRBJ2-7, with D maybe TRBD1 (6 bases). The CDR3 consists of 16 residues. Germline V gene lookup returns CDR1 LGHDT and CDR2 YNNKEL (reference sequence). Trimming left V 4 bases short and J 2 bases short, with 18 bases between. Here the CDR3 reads CASSPRPRTETYEQYF. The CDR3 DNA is TGTGCCAGCAGCCCCCGGCCCCGGACAGAGACCTACGAGCAGTACTTC.

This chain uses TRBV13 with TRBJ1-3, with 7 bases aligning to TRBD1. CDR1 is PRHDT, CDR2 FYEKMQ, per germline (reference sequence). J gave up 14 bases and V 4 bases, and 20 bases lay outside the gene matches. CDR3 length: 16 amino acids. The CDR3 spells CASSSTTRTGDAIVYF. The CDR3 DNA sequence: TGTGCCAGCAGCTCGACGACACGAACAGGGGACGCCATCGTATATTTT.

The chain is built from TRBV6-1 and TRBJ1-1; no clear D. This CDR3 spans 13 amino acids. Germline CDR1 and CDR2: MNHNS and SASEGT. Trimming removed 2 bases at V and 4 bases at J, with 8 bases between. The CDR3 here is CASSERVGTEAFF. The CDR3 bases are TGTGCCAGCAGTGAAAGGGTCGGCACTGAAGCTTTCTTT.

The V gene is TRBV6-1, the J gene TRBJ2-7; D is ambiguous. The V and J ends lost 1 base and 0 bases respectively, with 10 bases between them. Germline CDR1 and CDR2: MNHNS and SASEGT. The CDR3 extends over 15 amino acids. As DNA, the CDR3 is TGTGCCAGCAGTGAAGTCGGCTACAGCTCCTACGAGCAGTACTTC. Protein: CASSEVGYSSYEQYF.

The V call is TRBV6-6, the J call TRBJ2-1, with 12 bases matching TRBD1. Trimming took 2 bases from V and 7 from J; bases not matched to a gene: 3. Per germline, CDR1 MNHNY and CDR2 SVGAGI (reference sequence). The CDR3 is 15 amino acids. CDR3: CASSYTGQGANEQFF. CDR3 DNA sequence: TGTGCCAGCAGTTACACGGGACAGGGGGCTAATGAGCAGTTCTTC.